This section outlines one T cell receptor beta chain sequence together with its context. Its antigen remains unidentified. The data originate from a study of T cell responses to AZD1222 COVID-19 vaccine. Study-wide background: Analyses pooled second doses at about 4 or about 12 weeks.

Profiled with immunoSEQ multiplex PCR; TCRdb holds only in-frame clones, not every one. There are about 35,000 clones in the sample; 70% to 90% occur only once, and about 6.6% lies in the top ten. Broader study findings: Close to half of all spike-specific TCRs reportedly target regions of the variants that are unmutated. Clonal diversity was possibly underestimated, and white British individuals and females predominated among donors.

CDR3 length: 13 amino acids. V was trimmed by 2 bases and J by 9 bases, leaving 11 bases between them. Germline V lookup: CDR1 SEHNR, CDR2 FQNEAQ (reference sequence). The specimen was peripheral blood, collected on day 0 of AZD1222 vaccination. This chain connects TRBV7-9 to TRBJ2-1; tentatively, D is TRBD2 (6 bases). This TCR was recovered from an adult in good health. DNA of the CDR3: TGTGCCAGCAGCTTAAAACTAGCTGGTGAGCAGTTCTTC. Protein product: CASSLKLAGEQFF.